The 21 T cell receptor beta chains reported below all come from one sample, sequenced in a study of OX40 agonist ivuxolimab in advanced cancers. Using immunoSEQ multiplex PCR, the repertoire was profiled, and TCRdb retains in-frame clones only, with some absent. This sample has around 84,000 clones, with about four fifths found just once. Material: CD4+ or CD8+ T cells sorted from blood, obtained in a trial of the OX40 agonist ivuxolimab. The receptors stem from an adult with an advanced solid tumor such as melanoma, head and neck, liver or kidney cancer.

The CDR3 region has the DNA TGTGCCAGCAGCTGGGCAGGTCAGACATTCTACGAGCAGTACTTC. It codes for CASSWAGQTFYEQYF. The chain recombines TRBV7-2 with TRBJ2-7; D gene uncertain. Trimming left V 4 bases short and J 3 bases short, with 16 bases between. CDR3 size: 15 residues. Germline loops: CDR1 SGHTA, CDR2 FQGNSA. Filled out from reference TRBV7-2 and TRBJ2-7, the complete variable domain reads GAGVSQSPSNKVTEKGKDVELRCDPISGHTALYWYRQSLGQGLEFLIYFQGNSAPDKSGLPSDRFSAERTGGSVSTLTIQRTQQEDSAVYLCASSWAGQTFYEQYFGPGTRLTVT.

The chain links TRBV7-9 to TRBJ2-2; D gene uncertain. This CDR3 has 13 residues. V lost 7 bases, J lost 2 bases, and 8 bases lay in between. Germline V lookup: CDR1 SEHNR, CDR2 FQNEAQ (reference sequence). CDR3 region: CASTSRNTGELFF. CDR3 in DNA: TGTGCCAGCACTTCGCGAAACACCGGGGAGCTGTTTTTT.

This chain links TRBV13 with TRBJ2-3; D call uncertain. The CDR3 consists of 13 residues. V was clipped by 4 bases and J by 2 bases, with 7 bases between them. Per the germline V gene, CDR1 is PRHDT and CDR2 is FYEKMQ (reference sequence). CDR3 amino acids: CASSSQPTDTQYF. CDR3 nucleotides: TGTGCCAGCAGCTCCCAGCCCACAGATACGCAGTATTTT.

The V gene is TRBV15, the J gene TRBJ1-4; no clear D. This CDR3 comprises 16 residues. V lost 1 base, J lost 0 bases, and 9 bases lay in between. Germline-derived CDR1 and CDR2 are LNHNV and YYDKDF (reference sequence). The DNA for the CDR3 is TGTGCCACCAGCAGAGGTTCGGGAGCAACTAATGAAAAACTGTTTTTT. Translation: CATSRGSGATNEKLFF.

CDR3 in DNA: TGTGCCAGCAGTTGGCGCTACGAGCAGTACTTC. Translating it yields CASSWRYEQYF. The chain has TRBV28 and TRBJ2-7; D is ambiguous. Deletions cut 4 bases from V and 3 bases from J, with 4 bases between. Germline loops: CDR1 MDHEN, CDR2 SYDVKM. The CDR3 is 11 amino acids.

The V call is TRBV28, the J call TRBJ2-1, with D possibly being TRBD1 (7 bases). The CDR3 is 15 amino acids. Trimming pared 7 bases from V and 5 bases from J, leaving 18 bases between. The V gene's germline CDR1 is MDHEN and CDR2 SYDVKM. CDR3 sequence (DNA): TGTGCCAGCATAACCCAGACAGGGAGGAACAATGAGCAGTTCTTC. Encoded protein: CASITQTGRNNEQFF. The complete variable domain, with remaining parts taken from reference TRBV28 and TRBJ2-1, reads DVKVTQSSRYLVKRTGEKVFLECVQDMDHENMFWYRQDPGLGLRLIYFSYDVKMKEKGDIPEGYSVSREKKERFSLILESASTNQTSMYLCASITQTGRNNEQFFGPGTRLTVL.

The chain employs TRBV11-2 and TRBJ1-6; no firm D call. CDR3 length equals 14 residues. Trimming removed 0 bases at V and 9 bases at J, with 9 bases between. The V gene's germline CDR1 is SGHAT and CDR2 FQNNGV. Written as DNA, the CDR3 is TGTGCCAGCAGCTTAGATCCGCAGTTTTCACCCCTCCACTTT. The encoded protein is CASSLDPQFSPLHF.

The rearrangement uses TRBV9 and TRBJ1-3; D is undetermined. The CDR3 has 13 residues. V lost 0 bases, J lost 3 bases, and 4 bases lay in between. CDR1 is SGDLS, CDR2 YYNGEE, per germline. CDR3 nucleotide sequence: TGTGCCAGCAGCGTAGAAATTGGAAACACCATATATTTT. Its translation is CASSVEIGNTIYF.

A few counts support this clone. The gene calls are TRBV21-1 and TRBJ2-1; the table's TRBD2 call for D was not verified on the DNA. TRBV21-1 represents a pseudogene. The CDR3 is 9 amino acids. The CDR3 spells CAEANEQFF. The CDR3 DNA sequence: TGTGCCGAGGCCAATGAGCAGTTCTTC.

This clone has just a few counts. V is TRBV11-2 and J is TRBJ2-7, with 16 bases matching TRBD2. V shed 5 bases and J 2 bases; nucleotides not matched to a gene: 9. The germline gives CDR1 SGHAT, CDR2 FQNNGV. The CDR3 runs 18 residues. The CDR3 reads CASSTNTGLAGGPYEQYF. The CDR3 DNA reads as TGTGCCAGCAGCACCAATACGGGACTAGCGGGAGGGCCCTACGAGCAGTACTTC.

The chain has TRBV23-1 and TRBJ1-5; unclear D gene. TRBV23-1 qualifies as an ORF whose function is uncertain. The V and J ends lost 3 bases and 0 bases respectively, with 12 bases between them. This CDR3 contains 16 residues. CDR3: CASSHFALNSNQPQHF. The CDR3 nucleotides are TGCGCCAGCAGTCACTTCGCGCTGAATAGCAATCAGCCCCAGCATTTT.

The chain links TRBV6-1 to TRBJ2-7; D may be TRBD1 (6 bases). Germline CDR1 is MNHNS and CDR2 is SASEGT. The CDR3 consists of 14 residues. Trimming pared 5 bases from V and 0 bases from J, leaving 11 bases between. CDR3 region: CASSLRTVSYEQYF. The CDR3, as DNA: TGTGCCAGCAGTCTGCGGACAGTCTCCTACGAGCAGTACTTC.

This chain uses TRBV5-1 with TRBJ1-1, with a possible D match to TRBD1 (5 bases). This CDR3 has 15 amino acids. Germline values: CDR1 SGHRS, CDR2 YFSETQ. V was shortened by 6 bases and J by 2 bases, with 17 bases between the two germline ends. The CDR3 DNA sequence: TGCGCCAGCACCGGGGGAGGGACTTCTAACACTGAAGCTTTCTTT. Amino acid sequence: CASTGGGTSNTEAFF. The full variable domain, completed using reference TRBV5-1 and TRBJ1-1, is KAGVTQTPRYLIKTRGQQVTLSCSPISGHRSVSWYQQTPGQGLQFLFEYFSETQRNKGNFPGRFSGRQFSNSRSEMNVSTLELGDSALYLCASTGGGTSNTEAFFGQGTRLTVV.

This chain's CDR3 is CAWRGTAPGELFF. The CDR3 region has the DNA TGTGCCTGGAGAGGGACAGCCCCCGGGGAGCTGTTTTTT. The rearrangement links TRBV30 to TRBJ2-2; 7 bases map to TRBD1. Germline-derived CDR1 and CDR2 are GTSNPN and SVGIG (reference sequence). V lost 3 bases, J lost 6 bases, and 4 bases stayed unmatched. The length of the CDR3 is 13 residues. The whole variable domain, remainder taken from reference TRBV30 and TRBJ2-2, is SQTIHQWPATLVQPVGSPLSLECTVEGTSNPNLYWYRQAAGRGLQLLFYSVGIGQISSEVPQNLSASRPQDRQFILSSKKLLLSDSGFYLCAWRGTAPGELFFGEGSRLTVL.

The rearrangement uses TRBV11-2 and TRBJ2-7; TRBD1 agrees at 10 bases. V was clipped by 6 bases and J by 6 bases; unmatched bases: 11. The CDR3 totals 15 residues. Germline CDR1 reads SGHAT; CDR2 reads FQNNGV. CDR3 coding DNA: TGTGCCAGCAGACCCCTCGGGACAGGGGCGCTCGAGCAGTACTTC. Its translation is CASRPLGTGALEQYF. The entire variable domain, with the rest obtained from reference TRBV11-2 and TRBJ2-7, is as follows: EAGVAQSPRYKIIEKRQSVAFWCNPISGHATLYWYQQILGQGPKLLIQFQNNGVVDDSQLPKDRFSAERLKGVDSTLKIQPAKLEDSAVYLCASRPLGTGALEQYFGPGTRLTVT.

The V call is TRBV18, the J call TRBJ2-7, with 9 bases lining up with TRBD1. The trim removed 6 bases at V and 1 base at J, leaving 7 bases unmatched. Germline CDR1 reads KGHSH; CDR2 reads LQKENI. The CDR3 is made up of 15 amino acids. CDR3 DNA: TGTGCCAGCTCTCGTGGGACAGGGTCTTCCTACGAGCAGTACTTC. Amino acid sequence: CASSRGTGSSYEQYF.

The chain links TRBV20-1 to TRBJ2-7; no definite D call. Germline V gene lookup returns CDR1 DFQATT and CDR2 SNEGSKA (reference sequence). This CDR3 has 11 residues. Deletions cut 5 bases from V and 1 base from J, with 6 bases between. The CDR3 protein is CSAPRSYEQYF. The CDR3 DNA is TGCAGTGCTCCACGGTCCTACGAGCAGTACTTC.

V and J are TRBV6-4 and TRBJ2-7; 7 bases are a match to TRBD1. V lost 0 bases to trimming and J lost 0 bases; unmatched junction nucleotides: 11. The CDR3 runs 18 residues. CDR1 is MRHNA, CDR2 SNTAGT, per germline. The CDR3 sequence is CASSDSARQGQSSYEQYF. In nucleotides, the CDR3 is TGTGCCAGCAGTGACTCGGCCCGACAGGGCCAAAGCTCCTACGAGCAGTACTTC.

The CDR3 DNA is TGCGCCAGCAGCCTCCGGACTAGCGGGGGCTACGAGCAGTACTTC. This gives the protein CASSLRTSGGYEQYF. The chain has TRBV5-1 and TRBJ2-7, with TRBD2 matching 13 bases. The CDR3 extends over 15 amino acids. Germline-derived CDR1 and CDR2 are SGHRS and YFSETQ. Trimming at V came to 4 bases and at J to 3 bases, leaving 4 bases not matched to a gene.

The chain is built from TRBV5-6 and TRBJ2-3; 9 nucleotides line up with TRBD2. This CDR3 region has 19 residues. The germline V gene encodes CDR1 SGHDT and CDR2 YYEEEE. The V segment lost 0 bases and the J segment 2 bases; nucleotides outside the gene matches: 13. The CDR3 DNA reads as TGTGCCAGCAGCTTGGCCAGGACTAGCGCCCAATCCATCACAGATACGCAGTATTTT. Protein: CASSLARTSAQSITDTQYF.

This rearrangement joins TRBV9 to TRBJ2-1; tentative D call: TRBD2 (5 bases). This CDR3 is built from 15 residues. Trimming removed 0 bases at V and 3 bases at J, with 10 bases between. The germline gives CDR1 SGDLS, CDR2 YYNGEE. CDR3 bases: TGTGCCAGCAGCGTAGCGGGGATGATCTACAATGAGCAGTTCTTC. It encodes CASSVAGMIYNEQFF.